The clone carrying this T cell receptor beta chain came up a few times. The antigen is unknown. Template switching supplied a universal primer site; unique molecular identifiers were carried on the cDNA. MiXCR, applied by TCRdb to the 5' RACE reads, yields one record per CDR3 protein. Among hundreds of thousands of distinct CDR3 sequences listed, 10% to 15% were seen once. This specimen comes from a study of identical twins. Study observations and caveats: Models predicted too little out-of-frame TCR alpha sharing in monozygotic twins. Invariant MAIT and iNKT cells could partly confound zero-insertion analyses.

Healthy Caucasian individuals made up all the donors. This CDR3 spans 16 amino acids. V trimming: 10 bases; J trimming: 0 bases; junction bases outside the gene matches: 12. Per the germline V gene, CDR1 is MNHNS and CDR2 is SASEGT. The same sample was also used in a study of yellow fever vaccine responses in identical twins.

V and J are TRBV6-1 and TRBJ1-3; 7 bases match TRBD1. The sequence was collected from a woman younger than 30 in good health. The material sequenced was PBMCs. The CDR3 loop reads CATHSPGGSSGNTIYF. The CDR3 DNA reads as TGTGCCACCCATTCTCCAGGGGGAAGCTCTGGAAACACCATATATTTT.